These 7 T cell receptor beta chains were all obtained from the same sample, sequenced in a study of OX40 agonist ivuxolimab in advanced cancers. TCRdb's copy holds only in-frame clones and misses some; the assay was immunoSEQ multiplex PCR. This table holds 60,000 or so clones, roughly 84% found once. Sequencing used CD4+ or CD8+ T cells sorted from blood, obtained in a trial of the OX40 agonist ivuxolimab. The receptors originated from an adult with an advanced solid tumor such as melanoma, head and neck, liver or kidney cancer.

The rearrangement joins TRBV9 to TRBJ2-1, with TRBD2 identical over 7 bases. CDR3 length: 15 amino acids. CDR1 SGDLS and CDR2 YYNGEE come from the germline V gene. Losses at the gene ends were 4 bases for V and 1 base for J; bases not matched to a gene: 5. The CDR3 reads CASSPSGVSYNEQFF. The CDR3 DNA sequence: TGTGCCAGCAGCCCAAGCGGGGTTTCCTACAATGAGCAGTTCTTC.

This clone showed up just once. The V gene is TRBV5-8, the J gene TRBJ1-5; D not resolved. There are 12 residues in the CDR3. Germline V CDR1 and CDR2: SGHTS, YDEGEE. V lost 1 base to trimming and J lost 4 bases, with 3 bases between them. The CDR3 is CASSLRNQPQHF. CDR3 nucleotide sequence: TGTGCCAGCAGCTTGAGAAATCAGCCCCAGCATTTT.

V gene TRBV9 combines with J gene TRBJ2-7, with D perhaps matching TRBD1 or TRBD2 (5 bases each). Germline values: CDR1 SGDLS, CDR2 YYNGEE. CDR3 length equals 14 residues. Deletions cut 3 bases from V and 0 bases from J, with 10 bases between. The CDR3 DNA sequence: TGTGCCAGCAGCGCTGGGACGGTCTCCTACGAGCAGTACTTC. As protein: CASSAGTVSYEQYF.

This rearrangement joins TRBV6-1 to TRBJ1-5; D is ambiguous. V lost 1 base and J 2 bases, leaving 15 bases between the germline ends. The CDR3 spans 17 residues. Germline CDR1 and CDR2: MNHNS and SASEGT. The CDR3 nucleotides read TGTGCCAGCAGTGAAGGGAGGGATCCAAGGGGCAATCAGCCCCAGCATTTT. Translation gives CASSEGRDPRGNQPQHF.

This CDR3 reads CASSLSPQGARGYTF. Here the CDR3 DNA reads TGCGCCAGCAGCTTGTCCCCACAGGGGGCGCGTGGCTACACCTTC. The chain carries TRBV5-1 and TRBJ1-2; 9 bases fit TRBD1. The germline V gene encodes CDR1 SGHRS and CDR2 YFSETQ. The V segment lost 1 base and the J segment 7 bases; nucleotides outside the gene matches: 8. There are 15 residues in the CDR3.

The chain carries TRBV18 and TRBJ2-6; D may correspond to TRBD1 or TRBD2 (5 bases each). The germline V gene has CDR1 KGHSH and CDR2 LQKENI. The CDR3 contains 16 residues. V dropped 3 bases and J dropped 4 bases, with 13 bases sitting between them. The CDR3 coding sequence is TGTGCCAGCTCACCGAGGGGAATGGAGGGGGCCAACGTCCTGACTTTC. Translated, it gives CASSPRGMEGANVLTF. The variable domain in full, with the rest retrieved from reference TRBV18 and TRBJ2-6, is NAGVMQNPRHLVRRRGQEARLRCSPMKGHSHVYWYRQLPEEGLKFMVYLQKENIIDESGMPKERFSAEFPKEGPSILRIQQVVRGDSAAYFCASSPRGMEGANVLTFGAGSRLTVL.

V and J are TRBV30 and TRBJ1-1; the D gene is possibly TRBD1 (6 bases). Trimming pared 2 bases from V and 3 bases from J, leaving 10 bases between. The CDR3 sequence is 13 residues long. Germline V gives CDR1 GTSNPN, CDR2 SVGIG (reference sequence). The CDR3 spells CAWSLTGYTEAFF. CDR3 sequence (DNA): TGTGCCTGGAGTTTGACAGGCTACACTGAAGCTTTCTTT.